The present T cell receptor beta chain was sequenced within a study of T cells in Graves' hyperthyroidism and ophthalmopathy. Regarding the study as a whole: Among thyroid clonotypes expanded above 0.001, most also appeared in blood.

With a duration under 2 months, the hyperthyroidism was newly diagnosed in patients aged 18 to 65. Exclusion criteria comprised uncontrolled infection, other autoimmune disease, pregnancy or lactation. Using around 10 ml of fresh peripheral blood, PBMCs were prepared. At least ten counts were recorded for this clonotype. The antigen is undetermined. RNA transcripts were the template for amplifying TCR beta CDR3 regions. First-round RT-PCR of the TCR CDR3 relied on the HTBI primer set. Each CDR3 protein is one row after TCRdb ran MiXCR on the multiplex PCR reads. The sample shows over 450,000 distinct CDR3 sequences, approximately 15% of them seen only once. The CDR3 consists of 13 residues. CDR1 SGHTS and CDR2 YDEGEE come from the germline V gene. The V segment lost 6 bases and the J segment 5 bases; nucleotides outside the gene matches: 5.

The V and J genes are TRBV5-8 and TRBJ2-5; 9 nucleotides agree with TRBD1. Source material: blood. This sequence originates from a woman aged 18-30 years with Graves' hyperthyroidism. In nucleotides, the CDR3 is TGTGCCAGCATCGGACAGGGGCGCGAGACCCAGTACTTC. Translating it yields CASIGQGRETQYF.